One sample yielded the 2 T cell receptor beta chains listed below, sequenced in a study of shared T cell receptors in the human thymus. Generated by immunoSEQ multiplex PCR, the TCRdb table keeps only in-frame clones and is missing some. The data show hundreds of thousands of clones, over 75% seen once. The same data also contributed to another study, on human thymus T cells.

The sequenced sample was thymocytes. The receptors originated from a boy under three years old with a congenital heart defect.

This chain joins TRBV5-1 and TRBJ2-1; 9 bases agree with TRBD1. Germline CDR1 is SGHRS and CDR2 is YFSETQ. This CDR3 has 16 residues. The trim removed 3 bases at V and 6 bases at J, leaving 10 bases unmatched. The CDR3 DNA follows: TGCGCCAGCAGCTCCCCCCGGACAGGGGTGATCAATGAGCAGTTCTTC. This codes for CASSSPRTGVINEQFF.

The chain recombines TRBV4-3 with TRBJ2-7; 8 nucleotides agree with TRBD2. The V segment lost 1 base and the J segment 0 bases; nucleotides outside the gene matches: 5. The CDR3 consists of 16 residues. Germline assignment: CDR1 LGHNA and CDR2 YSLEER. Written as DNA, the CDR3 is TGCGCCAGCAGCCAAGTTACAGCGGGGGTCTCCTACGAGCAGTACTTC. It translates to CASSQVTAGVSYEQYF.